These T cell receptor beta chains were read from a single sample in a study of beta chain features in type 1 diabetes. The protocol was immunoSEQ multiplex PCR, while the TCRdb copy is restricted to in-frame clones and leaves out a portion. Here the sample spans around 140,000 clones, about 10% being singletons. Sequenced: naive CD4+ T cells from blood. These receptors all stem from a young man in good health. The CDR3 runs from the conserved cysteine through the conserved F or W. Each record gives: V gene, J gene, D gene, clone size, CDR3 length, CDR3 protein, CDR3 DNA. The D gene is left open where the match is weak. Size is stated for part of the rows, as once, few or many counts, or as a class when the clone is expanded.

>TRBV5-1|TRBJ2-3|-|few|16
CASSLEVLGGTDTQYF
TGCGCCAGCAGCTTGGAAGTCCTGGGAGGCACAGATACGCAGTATTTT
>TRBV12-5|TRBJ2-1|TRBD1|many|16
CASGTGTGLLVDEQFF
TGTGCTAGTGGAACCGGGACAGGGCTTCTCGTGGATGAGCAGTTCTTC
>TRBV4-1|TRBJ1-3|-|-|15
CASSQVRGAGNTIYF
TGCGCCAGCAGCCAAGTTCGAGGCGCTGGAAACACCATATATTTT
>TRBV5-1|TRBJ1-4|-|few|16
CASSYPPGGTNEKLFF
TGCGCCAGCAGCTACCCCCCGGGGGGGACTAATGAAAAACTGTTTTTT
>TRBV6-1|TRBJ2-7|TRBD2|-|13
CASLLAGGYEQYF
TGTGCCAGCTTACTAGCGGGGGGCTACGAGCAGTACTTC
>TRBV7-9|TRBJ1-2|-|-|14
CASSEQGAVYGYTF
TGTGCCAGCAGCGAACAGGGAGCAGTCTATGGCTACACCTTC
>TRBV6-5|TRBJ2-3|-|few|13
CASSSGGTDTQYF
TGTGCCAGCAGCTCGGGGGGCACAGATACGCAGTATTTT
>TRBV30|TRBJ1-2|TRBD1|-|16
CAWRSGTGIIIHGYTF
TGTGCCTGGAGGTCCGGGACAGGGATCATCATCCATGGCTACACCTTC
>TRBV30|TRBJ2-6|-|-|14
CAWSVLPGANVLTF
TGTGCCTGGAGTGTACTTCCTGGGGCCAACGTCCTGACTTTC
>TRBV6-6|TRBJ2-3|-|-|13
CASRDRSTDTQYF
TGTGCCAGCAGGGACAGAAGCACAGATACGCAGTATTTT
>TRBV18|TRBJ2-2|TRBD2|-|17
CASSPGTSGTNTGELFF
TGTGCCAGCTCACCAGGGACTAGCGGGACGAACACCGGGGAGCTGTTTTTT
>TRBV29-1|TRBJ2-5|-|many|10
CSVAQETQYF
TGCAGCGTGGCTCAAGAGACCCAGTACTTC
>TRBV9|TRBJ2-2|TRBD2|-|15
CASSGSGGGTGELFF
TGTGCCAGCAGCGGCAGCGGGGGGGGCACCGGGGAGCTGTTTTTT
>TRBV6-5|TRBJ2-5|TRBD1|-|13
CASRTGSGETQYF
TGTGCCAGCAGGACAGGGTCAGGAGAGACCCAGTACTTC
>TRBV5-1|TRBJ2-7|TRBD2|-|15
CASSLASSGAHEQYF
TGCGCCAGCAGCTTGGCGTCTAGCGGGGCCCACGAGCAGTACTTC
>TRBV5-6|TRBJ1-4|-|-|15
CASSAGTRTNEKLFF
TGTGCCAGCAGCGCCGGGACAAGGACTAATGAAAAACTGTTTTTT
>TRBV4-2|TRBJ2-1|-|many|13
CASSNRLGNEQFF
TGTGCCAGCAGCAATCGGCTAGGCAATGAGCAGTTCTTC
>TRBV11-2|TRBJ1-2|TRBD1|-|14
CASSPGGGPYGYTF
TGTGCCAGCAGCCCAGGGGGTGGGCCTTATGGCTACACCTTC
>TRBV18|TRBJ2-7|-|-|13
CASSRGGYYEQYF
TGTGCCAGCTCACGAGGAGGGTACTACGAGCAGTACTTC
>TRBV2|TRBJ2-3|-|-|14
CASSASVSTDTQYF
TGTGCCAGCAGTGCATCAGTTAGCACAGATACGCAGTATTTT
>TRBV4-1|TRBJ2-7|TRBD2|-|16
CASSQGLGGTSYEQYF
TGCGCCAGCAGCCAAGGGTTGGGGGGGACCTCCTACGAGCAGTACTTC
>TRBV18|TRBJ2-7|TRBD1|-|15
CASSPRLAGGDEQYF
TGTGCCAGCTCACCAAGGCTGGCAGGGGGCGACGAGCAGTACTTC
>TRBV10-1|TRBJ2-2|TRBD1|few|14
CASRPGQFTGELFF
TGCGCCAGCAGGCCGGGACAGTTTACCGGGGAGCTGTTTTTT
>TRBV6-5|TRBJ2-7|-|-|14
CASNARDTSYEQYF
TGTGCCAGCAACGCCCGGGACACATCCTACGAGCAGTACTTC
>TRBV6-5|TRBJ1-4|-|few|11
CATPKGGKLFF
TGTGCCACTCCTAAGGGAGGAAAACTGTTTTTT
>TRBV5-6|TRBJ1-4|-|few|15
CASSPRARFVEKLFF
TGTGCCAGCAGCCCGCGGGCGCGGTTCGTCGAAAAACTGTTTTTT